This TCR beta chain was retrieved from a study of cytomegalovirus exposure and HLA in healthy donors. Study-level findings and limits: Most CMV-associated TCR beta chains were later found to appear HLA-restricted. Data from an earlier analysis indicated that most TCR beta V segments were productive either about 87% or about 30% of the time.

There are a few counts of this clone. Its antigen is currently unknown. This PCR relied on a set of 60 Vbeta primers and 13 Jbeta primers. The table came from immunoSEQ multiplex PCR; TCRdb's copy has only in-frame clones and leaves some out. The table includes over 70,000 clones, about 80% detected once. The receptor comes from a male donor in good health and CMV-seronegative. The material sequenced was PBMCs.

The CDR3 here is CASSSLQGLGQPQHF. CDR3 coding DNA: TGTGCCAGCAGCTCTCTACAGGGATTGGGTCAGCCCCAGCATTTT. This chain links TRBV11-2 with TRBJ1-5; D is perhaps TRBD1 (6 bases). The germline V gene encodes CDR1 SGHAT and CDR2 FQNNGV. Trimming left V 4 bases short and J 6 bases short, with 16 bases between. This CDR3 contains 15 residues.